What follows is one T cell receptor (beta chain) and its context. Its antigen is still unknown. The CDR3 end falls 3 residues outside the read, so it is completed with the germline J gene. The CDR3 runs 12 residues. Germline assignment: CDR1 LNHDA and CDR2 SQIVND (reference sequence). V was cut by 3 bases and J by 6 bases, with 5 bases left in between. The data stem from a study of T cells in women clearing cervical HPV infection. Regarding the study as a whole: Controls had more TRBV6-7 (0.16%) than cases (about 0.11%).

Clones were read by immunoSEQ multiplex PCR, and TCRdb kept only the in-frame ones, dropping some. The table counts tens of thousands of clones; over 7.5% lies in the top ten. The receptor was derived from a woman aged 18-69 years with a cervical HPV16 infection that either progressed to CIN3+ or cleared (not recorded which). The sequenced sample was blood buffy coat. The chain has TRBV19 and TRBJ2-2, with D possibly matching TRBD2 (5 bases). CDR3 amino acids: CASSMRAGELFF. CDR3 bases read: TGTGCCAGTAGTATGAGGGCCGGGGAG.